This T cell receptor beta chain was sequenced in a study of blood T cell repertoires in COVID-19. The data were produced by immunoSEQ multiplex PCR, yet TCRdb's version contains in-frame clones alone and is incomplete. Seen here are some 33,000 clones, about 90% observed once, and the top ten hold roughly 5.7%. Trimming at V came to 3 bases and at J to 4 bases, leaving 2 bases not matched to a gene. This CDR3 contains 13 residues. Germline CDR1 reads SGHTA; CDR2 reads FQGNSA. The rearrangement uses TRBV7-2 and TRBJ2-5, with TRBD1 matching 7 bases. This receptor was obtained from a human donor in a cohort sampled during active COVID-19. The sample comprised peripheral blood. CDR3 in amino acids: CASSFNRGETQYF. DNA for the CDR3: TGTGCCAGCAGCTTTAACAGGGGAGAGACCCAGTACTTC.